Following are 6 T cell receptor beta chains from one sample sequenced in a study of tissue T cells after allogeneic stem cell transplantation. The time point was: mouse harvest day 14 after allogeneic transplant. The graft held 10^6 splenic CD5+ T cells and 10^7 T-cell-depleted bone marrow cells. Profiling relied on immunoSEQ multiplex PCR, and the TCRdb table lists in-frame clones only, not all of them. The sample carries thousands of clones, 51% recorded once. Sequencing input: lymph node tissue. The receptors here all came from a female BALB/c mouse given C57BL/6 T cells with graft-versus-host disease after an allogeneic hematopoietic cell transplant.

In the case of this clone: Gene names refer to mouse genes. The read halts 1 residue ahead of the CDR3 end, with the missing end drawn from the germline J gene. The rearrangement uses TRBV26 and TRBJ1-3, with TRBD1 identical over 7 bases. This CDR3 has 14 residues. The J segment lost 2 bases and the V segment lost 4 bases, leaving 2 bases of the junction unmatched. Germline assignment: CDR1 KGHPV and CDR2 FQNQEV (reference sequence). The CDR3 loop is CASSPGTAGNTLYF. The sequenced part of the CDR3 DNA is TGTGCCAGCAGTCCCGGGACAGCTGGAAATACGCTCTAT.

There are a few counts of this clone. Each gene name is a mouse one. CDR3 amino acids: CASSGGFSYEQYF. CDR3 DNA (partial): TGTGCCAGCTCGGGGGGGTTCTCCTATGAACAGTAC. The chain uses TRBV12-2 and TRBJ2-7; TRBD2 agrees at 7 bases. The CDR3 end falls 1 residue outside the read, so it is completed with the germline J gene. With 4 bases clipped from V and 0 bases from J, the junction kept 2 bases outside the gene matches. CDR1 and CDR2 (germline): SGHLS, HYDKME. The CDR3 is 13 residues long.

Comments on this clone: The gene names here belong to mouse. The CDR3 loop is CSSSQSGRDVSDYTF. The CDR3 bases that were read are TGCTCCAGCAGTCAATCGGGTAGGGACGTCTCCGACTACACC. This chain links TRBV23 with TRBJ1-2. The read finishes 1 residue shy of the CDR3 end, and the germline J gene is used to complete it. In germline, CDR1 is KGHTA, CDR2 FQNQQP. The CDR3 spans 15 residues.

This clone was detected a few times. Each gene name is a mouse one. From the germline J gene comes the end of the CDR3, since the read stops 1 residue before it. V usage is TRBV3 and J usage is TRBJ2-1, with a weak D call TRBD2 (5 bases). CDR3 length: 15 amino acids. Germline lookup yields CDR1 SNHLY and CDR2 FYNGKV (reference sequence). V was trimmed by 4 bases and J by 4 bases, leaving 14 bases between them. The CDR3 bases that were read are TGTGCCAGCAGCTCTCCTGTGGACTCTTATGCTGAGCAGTTC. It encodes CASSSPVDSYAEQF. The CDR3 as a whole reads CASSSPVDSYAEQFF. Looking up the rest from reference TRBV3 and TRBJ2-1 gives the full variable domain: GPKVLQIPSHQIIDMGQMVTLNCDPVSNHLYFYWYKQILGQQMEFLVNFYNGKVMEKSKLFKDQFSVERPDGSYFTLKIQPTALEDSAVYFCASSSPVDSYAEQFFGPGTRLTVL.

A note on this clone: Gene names refer to mouse genes. The missing CDR3 end, 1 residue past where the read stops, is filled in from the germline J gene. The chain couples TRBV12-1 to TRBJ2-1, with 7 bases identical to TRBD2. The CDR3 extends over 14 amino acids. Germline assignment: CDR1 SGHSN and CDR2 HYEKVE. J lost 1 base, V lost 1 base, and 0 bases had no gene match. CDR3 sequence reads: CASSLGGNYAEQFF. CDR3 DNA, as far as it was read: TGTGCCAGCTCTCTGGGGGGGAACTATGCTGAGCAGTTC.

This clone has more than one count but fewer than ten. The gene names here belong to mouse. Read sequence stops 1 residue before the CDR3 end, and the germline J gene provides the missing end. The V gene is TRBV14, the J gene TRBJ2-5; D perhaps matches TRBD1 (6 bases). This CDR3 has 12 amino acids. V was cut by 4 bases and J by 9 bases, with 12 bases left in between. CDR1 is SGHDT and CDR2 is FRDEAV in the germline V gene. The CDR3 region is CASSRGQTTQYF. The DNA read from the CDR3 is TGTGCCAGCAGTCGCGGACAGACAACCCAGTAC.